This T cell receptor beta chain comes out of a study of shared clonotypes between healthy human individuals. Profiling relied on immunoSEQ multiplex PCR, and the TCRdb table lists in-frame clones only, not all of them. Of roughly 700,000 clones detected, around 72% appear once; the ten largest clones hold roughly 1.7%. The sample comprised memory CD4+ T cells sorted from blood. The subset: CD45RA-negative fraction. The origin of this receptor is a woman in her thirties in good health.

The CDR3 is CASGLVAGAYNEQFF. As DNA, the CDR3 is TGTGCTAGTGGTTTGGTTGCGGGAGCCTACAATGAGCAGTTCTTC. The V gene is TRBV12-5, the J gene TRBJ2-1; 7 nucleotides line up with TRBD2. The CDR3 sequence is 15 residues long. Trimming removed 0 bases from V and 2 bases from J; junction bases left unmatched: 1. Germline CDR1 reads LGHNT; CDR2 reads FRNRAP. The full variable domain, completed using reference TRBV12-5 and TRBJ2-1, is DARVTQTPRHKVTEMGQEVTMRCQPILGHNTVFWYRQTMMQGLELLAYFRNRAPLDDSGMPKDRFSAEMPDATLATLKIQPSEPRDSAVYFCASGLVAGAYNEQFFGPGTRLTVL.